A selection of T cell receptor beta chains follows, all from one sample in a study of blood T cell repertoires in COVID-19. Assay: immunoSEQ multiplex PCR; the TCRdb copy retains only in-frame clones and omits some. The sample has roughly 670,000 clones, more than 80% seen once; the top ten hold roughly 0.26%. Source material: peripheral blood. The receptors were gathered from a young woman with acute or convalescent COVID-19. Both conserved end residues are part of each CDR3. The D gene is left open where the match is weak. Some rows mark clone size as missing; the rest say once, few, many or name a class of expanded clone.

V gene	D gene	J gene	clone size	CDR3 DNA	CDR3 protein
TRBV5-4	TRBD2	TRBJ2-7	once	TGTGCCAGCAGCTTGGAGGGCGGGGGGGTATCGTACGAGCAGTACTTC	CASSLEGGGVSYEQYF
TRBV19	TRBD1	TRBJ1-2	-	TGTGCCAGTAGTGTATTCGGACAGGGACCCTATGGCTACACCTTC	CASSVFGQGPYGYTF
TRBV7-9	-	TRBJ1-2	-	TGTGCCAGCAGTCCCCGGACAGAAGACTATGGCTACACCTTC	CASSPRTEDYGYTF
TRBV3-1/TRBV3-2	TRBD2	TRBJ2-3	-	TGTGCCAGCAGCCCCCGGACTAGCGGGGGGGCCGATGATACAGATACGCAGTATTTT	CASSPRTSGGADDTDTQYF
TRBV2	-	TRBJ1-6	-	TGTGCCAGCAGTGAAGAGGGAACAGGGACCTATAATTCACCCCTCCACTTT	CASSEEGTGTYNSPLHF
TRBV29-1	TRBD2	TRBJ2-1	-	TGCAGCGTTAGGCGGGCTAGCGGGGCCCCCGACCAGTACAATGAGCAGTTCTTC	CSVRRASGAPDQYNEQFF
TRBV6-5	TRBD1	TRBJ1-5	once	TGTGCCAGCAACTTACAGGGGAGCAATCAGCCCCAGCATTTT	CASNLQGSNQPQHF
TRBV13	TRBD1	TRBJ2-7	-	TGTGCCAGCAGCTCGGGACAGAGCTACGAGCAGTACTTC	CASSSGQSYEQYF
TRBV4-3	TRBD2	TRBJ2-1	-	TGCGCCAGCAGCGCGGGACTAGCGGAGTCCAATGAGCAGTTCTTC	CASSAGLAESNEQFF
TRBV6-2/TRBV6-3	-	TRBJ1-6	-	TGTGCCAGCAGTTTTGGCGGGGGCAATTCACCCCTCCACTTT	CASSFGGGNSPLHF
TRBV5-1	TRBD1	TRBJ2-7	-	TGCGCCAGCAGCTTGTTTCCGGCAGGGGGAGACTACGAGCAGTACTTC	CASSLFPAGGDYEQYF
TRBV10-3	-	TRBJ1-2	-	TGTGCCATCCAGTTAGACAGAACCAACTATGGCTACACCTTC	CAIQLDRTNYGYTF
TRBV5-1	TRBD2	TRBJ2-2	once	TGCGCCAGCAGCTTGGGGACTAGCGGGGGGTTCAACACCGGGGAGCTGTTTTTT	CASSLGTSGGFNTGELFF
TRBV7-3	-	TRBJ1-1	once	TGTGCCAGCAGCAAAGCGCGGCACACTGAAGCTTTCTTT	CASSKARHTEAFF
TRBV28	TRBD1	TRBJ2-2	-	TGTGCCAGCAGACCCGACAGGGGGAACACCGGGGAGCTGTTTTTT	CASRPDRGNTGELFF
TRBV6-1	TRBD1	TRBJ2-1	-	TGTGCCAGCAGTGAAGAGGGGACAGCTCGAGAGCAGTTCTTC	CASSEEGTAREQFF
TRBV18	-	TRBJ1-6	-	TGTGCCAGCTCACGATCCCCCCCAGGGGTGCTATATATTGATTCACCCCTCCACTTT	CASSRSPPGVLYIDSPLHF
TRBV7-8	-	TRBJ1-4	-	TGTGCCAGCAGGCGGCGGTATAATGAAAAACTGTTTTTT	CASRRRYNEKLFF
TRBV2	-	TRBJ1-6	-	TGTGCCAGCAGTGAATCGGGTCTCGGGAATTCACCCCTCCACTTT	CASSESGLGNSPLHF